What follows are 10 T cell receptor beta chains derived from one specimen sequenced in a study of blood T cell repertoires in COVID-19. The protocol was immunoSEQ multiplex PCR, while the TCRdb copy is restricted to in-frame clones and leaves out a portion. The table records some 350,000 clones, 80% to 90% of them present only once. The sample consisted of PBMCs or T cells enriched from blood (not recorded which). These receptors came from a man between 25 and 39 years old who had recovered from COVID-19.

The CDR3 here is CAISESTAKAYEQYF. CDR3 sequence (DNA): TGTGCCATCAGTGAGTCGACTGCCAAAGCCTACGAGCAGTACTTC. The chain links TRBV10-3 to TRBJ2-7; D ambiguous. CDR3 size: 15 residues. From germline, CDR1 is ENHRY and CDR2 SYGVKD. The ends were cut back, 0 bases at V and 2 bases at J, with 11 bases in the middle.

The CDR3 bases are TGTGCCAGCAGTGTACTAGCGGGTAATGAGCAGTTCTTC. This translates into CASSVLAGNEQFF. The J gene is TRBJ2-1, the V gene TRBV2, with 9 bases lining up with TRBD2. V was clipped by 4 bases and J by 7 bases; unmatched bases: 2. This CDR3 region has 13 residues. From germline, CDR1 is SNHLY and CDR2 FYNNEI.

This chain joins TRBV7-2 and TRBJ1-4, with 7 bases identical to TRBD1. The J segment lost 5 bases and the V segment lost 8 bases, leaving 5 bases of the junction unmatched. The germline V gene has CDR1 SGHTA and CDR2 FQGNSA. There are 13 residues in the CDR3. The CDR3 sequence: CASARGLNEKLFF. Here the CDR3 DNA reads TGTGCCAGCGCAAGGGGGCTGAATGAAAAACTGTTTTTT. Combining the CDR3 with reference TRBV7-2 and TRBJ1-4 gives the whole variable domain GAGVSQSPSNKVTEKGKDVELRCDPISGHTALYWYRQSLGQGLEFLIYFQGNSAPDKSGLPSDRFSAERTGGSVSTLTIQRTQQEDSAVYLCASARGLNEKLFFGSGTQLSVL.

The CDR3 protein is CASSPGQPTDYNSPLHF. Written as DNA, the CDR3 is TGTGCCAGCAGCCCGGGACAGCCCACCGACTATAATTCACCCCTCCACTTT. V gene TRBV5-4 combines with J gene TRBJ1-6; 7 bases map to TRBD1. Losses at the gene ends were 4 bases for V and 3 bases for J; bases not matched to a gene: 10. Germline loops: CDR1 SGHNT, CDR2 YYREEE (reference sequence). This CDR3 comprises 17 residues.

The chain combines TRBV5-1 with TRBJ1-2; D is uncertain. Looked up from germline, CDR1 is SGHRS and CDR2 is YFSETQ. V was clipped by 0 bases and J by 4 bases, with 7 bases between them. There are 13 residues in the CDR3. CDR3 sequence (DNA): TGCGCCAGCAGCTTGGGGGAGATCTATGGCTACACCTTC. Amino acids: CASSLGEIYGYTF.

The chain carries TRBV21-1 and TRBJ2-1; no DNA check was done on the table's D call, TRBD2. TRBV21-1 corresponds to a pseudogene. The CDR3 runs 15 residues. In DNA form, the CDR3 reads TGTGCCAGCATCATACTAGCGGGGGGGTACAATGAGCAGTTCTTC. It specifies CASIILAGGYNEQFF.

The CDR3 here is CASSFSGGAGEQYF. Here the CDR3 DNA reads TGTGCCAGCAGCTTTAGCGGGGGGGCGGGCGAGCAGTACTTC. The chain links TRBV7-6 to TRBJ2-7, with TRBD2 matching over 11 bases. The ends lost 3 bases at V and 6 bases at J; junction bases unmatched: 4. Germline V lookup: CDR1 SGHVS, CDR2 FNYEAQ. CDR3 size: 14 residues.

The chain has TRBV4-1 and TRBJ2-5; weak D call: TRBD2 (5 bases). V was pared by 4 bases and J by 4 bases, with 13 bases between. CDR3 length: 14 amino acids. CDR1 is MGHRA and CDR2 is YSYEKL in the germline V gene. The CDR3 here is CASSPQLVPETQYF. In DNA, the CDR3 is TGCGCCAGCAGCCCTCAACTAGTACCAGAGACCCAGTACTTC.

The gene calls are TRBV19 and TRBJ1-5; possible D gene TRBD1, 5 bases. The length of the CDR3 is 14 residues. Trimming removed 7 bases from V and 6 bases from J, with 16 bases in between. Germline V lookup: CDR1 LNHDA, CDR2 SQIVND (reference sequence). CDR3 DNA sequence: TGTGCCAGTAACAATAGGGGCAGTTCTCAGCCCCAGCATTTT. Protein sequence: CASNNRGSSQPQHF.

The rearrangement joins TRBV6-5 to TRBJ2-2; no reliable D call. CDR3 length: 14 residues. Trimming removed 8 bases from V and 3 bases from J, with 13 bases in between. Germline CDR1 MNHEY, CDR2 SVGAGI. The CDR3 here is CASQLSRDTGELFF. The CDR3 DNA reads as TGTGCCAGCCAATTGAGTCGGGACACCGGGGAGCTGTTTTTT.